A selection of T cell receptor beta chains follows, all from one sample in a study of long-term antiretroviral therapy in people with HIV. The repertoire was sequenced with immunoSEQ multiplex PCR; TCRdb's copy has only in-frame clones and lacks some. The data contain under 30,000 clones, around nine tenths of them singletons. Sample: unsorted PBMCs, taken 5 years before starting antiretroviral therapy. The receptor set was obtained from a man in his fifties or sixties with HIV. Each CDR3 is given with its conserved first and last residue. Fields, in order: D gene, V gene, J gene, clone size, CDR3 DNA, CDR3 protein. A D gene is named only where the DNA matches it firmly. Expanded clones get a size class; other rows say once, few or many, or leave the size out.

.	TRBV11-2	TRBJ1-2	.	TGTGCCAGCAGCTTTGCAAGGGCCGCTAACTATGGCTACACCTTC	CASSFARAANYGYTF
.	TRBV19	TRBJ2-7	.	TGTGCCAGTAGTCCGGGACACACTTACGAGCAGTACTTC	CASSPGHTYEQYF
.	TRBV9	TRBJ2-3	.	TGTGCCAGCAGCGGGGCGAGCACAGATACGCAGTATTTT	CASSGASTDTQYF
.	TRBV6-5	TRBJ1-5	.	TGTGCCAGCAGTAGCCTTGGGGGGGTATACCAGCCCCAGCATTTT	CASSSLGGVYQPQHF
.	TRBV28	TRBJ1-4	once	TGTGCCAGCAACATAAACCCGGGGACCTCTGAAAAACTGTTTTTT	CASNINPGTSEKLFF
.	TRBV27	TRBJ1-3	.	TGTGCCAGCAGGGCTGGACAGTCCAGGGGAAACACCATATATTTT	CASRAGQSRGNTIYF
.	TRBV5-1	TRBJ1-2	.	TGCGCCAGCAGCTTGGCACTTTCCGGGAACTATGGCTACACCTTC	CASSLALSGNYGYTF
.	TRBV15	TRBJ2-7	.	TGTGCCACCAGCACCACGAGCTACGAGCAGTACTTC	CATSTTSYEQYF
TRBD2	TRBV27	TRBJ2-5	.	TGTGCCAGCAGTTTCCTGGCCGCCTCGGGACTAGCGGAAGAGACCCAGTACTTC	CASSFLAASGLAEETQYF
.	TRBV19	TRBJ1-2	.	TGTGCCAGTAGTGGGCAAAGCAGGTCGATAGTCTGGGGGCCTAACTATGGCTACACCTTC	CASSGQSRSIVWGPNYGYTF
.	TRBV2	TRBJ1-2	.	TGTGCCAGCAGTGAAGGGGCCGGTGATCCAGACTATGGCTACACCTTC	CASSEGAGDPDYGYTF
TRBD1	TRBV7-2	TRBJ2-7	.	TGTGCCAGCAGCTTACAACCGGGACAGGGGTTCTACGAGCAGTACTTC	CASSLQPGQGFYEQYF
.	TRBV5-1	TRBJ1-1	.	TGCGCCAGCAGCTCCATGTCGGGCGGGAGGGGGGGAGCTTTCTTT	CASSSMSGGRGGAFF
TRBD2	TRBV28	TRBJ2-5	.	TGTGCCAGCAGTATAATCTATGGCGGGGGGCCAGAGACCCAGTACTTC	CASSIIYGGGPETQYF
.	TRBV6-6	TRBJ2-1	.	TGTGCCAGCACCTCGAATAGGAACAATGAGCAGTTCTTC	CASTSNRNNEQFF
.	TRBV6-5	TRBJ1-1	.	TGTGCCAGCAAATGGTATCAGGGTGACACTGAAGCTTTCTTT	CASKWYQGDTEAFF
.	TRBV9	TRBJ2-1	.	TGTGCCAGCAGCTCGGGACCCCTGGGCAATGAGCAGTTCTTC	CASSSGPLGNEQFF
TRBD1	TRBV5-1	TRBJ1-2	.	TGCGCCAGCAGACCGGGGACAGGGGGCAGCGGCTACACCTTC	CASRPGTGGSGYTF
TRBD2	TRBV29-1	TRBJ2-7	.	TGCAGCGTTGTCAGACTAGCGGGGTTCGAGCAGTACTTC	CSVVRLAGFEQYF
.	TRBV6-6	TRBJ2-7	.	TGTGCCAGCAGTTACTTCTCGGTAGGGGGGGGCTACGAGCAGTACTTC	CASSYFSVGGGYEQYF
.	TRBV2	TRBJ1-6	once	TGTGCCAGCACCCTCGGAGGTTTAAATTCACCCCTCCACTTT	CASTLGGLNSPLHF
.	TRBV29-1	TRBJ1-1	.	TGCAGCGTTCTGGGGCAGAACACTGAAGCTTTCTTT	CSVLGQNTEAFF
.	TRBV28	TRBJ1-4	.	TGTGCCAGCAGCGGGGGGGAGGAAAAACTGTTTTTT	CASSGGEEKLFF
.	TRBV5-1	TRBJ2-2	.	TGCGCCAGCAGCTTTACTACCGGGGAGCTGTTTTTT	CASSFTTGELFF
TRBD1	TRBV11-2	TRBJ2-7	.	TGTGCCAGCAGTAAATCCTCCGGGACAGGGAGTGAGCAGTACTTC	CASSKSSGTGSEQYF
.	TRBV5-4	TRBJ2-5	.	TGTGCCAGCAGCTCCCCTCGCGACCAAGAGACCCAGTACTTC	CASSSPRDQETQYF
.	TRBV9	TRBJ1-1	.	TGTGCCAGCAGCGTCACTTCAGGGAACACTGAAGCTTTCTTT	CASSVTSGNTEAFF
TRBD2	TRBV15	TRBJ2-5	.	TGTGCCACCAGCTTTCCTAGCGGGGGGGCCCCAGAGACCCAGTACTTC	CATSFPSGGAPETQYF
.	TRBV4-1	TRBJ2-3	.	TGCGCCAGCAGCCAAAGGCTACTAGGAATGAGCACAGATACGCAGTATTTT	CASSQRLLGMSTDTQYF
.	TRBV7-8	TRBJ2-2	few	TGTGCCAGCAGCTTAGTTCCCAGGGCTAGTAGCACCGGGGAGCTGTTTTTT	CASSLVPRASSTGELFF
TRBD1	TRBV10-2	TRBJ2-7	once	TGCGCCAGCAGTCTAGAAACAGGGGGCGCGGGGGAGCAGTACTTC	CASSLETGGAGEQYF
.	TRBV5-1	TRBJ1-2	.	TGCGCCAGCAGCTTGGGGACTAAGTCCTATGACCCCGGCTACACCTTC	CASSLGTKSYDPGYTF
TRBD2	TRBV7-2	TRBJ2-5	.	TGTGCCAGCAGCTCCGGACTAGCGGGGAAAGAGACCCAGTACTTC	CASSSGLAGKETQYF
TRBD1	TRBV11-2	TRBJ2-2	.	TGTGCCAGCAGCCCCGGGACAGACACCGGGGAGCTGTTTTTT	CASSPGTDTGELFF
TRBD1	TRBV4-1	TRBJ2-5	.	TGCGCCAGCAGCCAAGATTTTGGACAGGCACAAGAGACCCAGTACTTC	CASSQDFGQAQETQYF
TRBD2	TRBV7-3	TRBJ2-3	.	TGTGCCAGCAGCTTGGCGGGAGAGGTAGATACGCAGTATTTT	CASSLAGEVDTQYF
TRBD2	TRBV7-2	TRBJ2-3	.	TGTGCCAGCAGCTTAACGGCTAGCGGGGGTGGTGCAGATACGCAGTATTTT	CASSLTASGGGADTQYF
TRBD1	TRBV4-1	TRBJ2-7	once	TGCGCCAGCAGCCAAAGGGGGGACAGGGCGATCCACGAGCAGTACTTC	CASSQRGDRAIHEQYF
.	TRBV19	TRBJ2-7	.	TGTGCCAGTAGTCCCGCCAATACCTACGAGCAGTACTTC	CASSPANTYEQYF
.	TRBV7-3	TRBJ1-2	.	TGTGCCAGCAGCGACCTCGGAGGATATGGCTACACCTTC	CASSDLGGYGYTF
.	TRBV2	TRBJ1-5	.	TGTGCCAGCACCTTCTGGAGCAATCAGCCCCAGCATTTT	CASTFWSNQPQHF
.	TRBV6-5	TRBJ2-7	once	TGTGCCAGCAGTTTCGACGGTTCCTACGAGCAGTACTTC	CASSFDGSYEQYF
.	TRBV7-9	TRBJ2-7	.	TGTGCCAGCAGCCCCACCGACAGAGCGTACGAGCAGTACTTC	CASSPTDRAYEQYF
.	TRBV7-3	TRBJ2-1	.	TGTGCCAGCAGCCTCGGACACGCCAGAATTTACAATGAGCAGTTCTTC	CASSLGHARIYNEQFF
.	TRBV5-8	TRBJ2-3	.	TGTGCCAGCAGCTTGGGATACTCCCTGGGCACAGATACGCAGTATTTT	CASSLGYSLGTDTQYF
.	TRBV19	TRBJ1-5	.	TGTGCCAGTAAGCCACAAGGGGCCCAGGTGCAGCCCCAGCATTTT	CASKPQGAQVQPQHF
TRBD1	TRBV6-5	TRBJ1-6	.	TGTGCCAGCAGTACAAACCGGGACAGAGGTTCACCCCTCCACTTT	CASSTNRDRGSPLHF
.	TRBV5-1	TRBJ2-1	.	TGCGCCAGCAGCTTGGTGGGGGTTTGGGAACATGGGGAGCAGTTCTTC	CASSLVGVWEHGEQFF
.	TRBV10-1	TRBJ2-4	.	TGCGCCAGCAGTGTGGGAATGGAAAACATTCAGTACTTC	CASSVGMENIQYF
.	TRBV6-5	TRBJ1-1	.	TGTGCCAGCAGTTACTCGTGGATCACTGAAGCTTTCTTT	CASSYSWITEAFF
.	TRBV6-5	TRBJ2-3	.	TGTGCCAGCAGGGCTAGCCCTGGTCCAGATACGCAGTATTTT	CASRASPGPDTQYF
.	TRBV9	TRBJ2-5	once	TGTGCCAGCAGCGTAGGTGGTGTAGGGGAGACCCAGTACTTC	CASSVGGVGETQYF
TRBD2	TRBV9	TRBJ2-7	.	TGTGCCAGCAGCGTGACTAGCGGGAATGATGAGCAGTACTTC	CASSVTSGNDEQYF
TRBD1	TRBV9	TRBJ2-4	.	TGTGCCAGCAGCCCACGGGACAGGGAAAACATTCAGTACTTC	CASSPRDRENIQYF